What follows are 7 T cell receptor beta chains derived from one specimen sequenced in a study of blood T cells in healthy people across ages. A second about 6 to 12 cycle PCR used barcoded and J-beta primers. TCRdb used MiXCR to reprocess the 5' RACE reads, holding one entry per CDR3 protein. The repertoire has hundreds of thousands of distinct CDR3 sequences, around a quarter of them found once; the top ten carry more than 7.5%. The sample was also linked to a second study, of T cells of mothers and their children.

The sample taken for sequencing was blood. The receptors come from a boy between 10 and 17 years old in good health.

The V and J genes are TRBV5-1 and TRBJ2-4; TRBD2 is a possible D gene (6 bases). CDR3 length equals 15 residues. Trimming removed 4 bases from V and 5 bases from J, with 16 bases in between. The germline gives CDR1 SGHRS, CDR2 YFSETQ. The CDR3 sequence is CASSPVVGGENIQYF. The CDR3 bases are TGCGCCAGCAGCCCCGTAGTGGGGGGTGAAAACATTCAGTACTTC. The full variable domain, its missing parts supplied by reference TRBV5-1 and TRBJ2-4, is KAGVTQTPRYLIKTRGQQVTLSCSPISGHRSVSWYQQTPGQGLQFLFEYFSETQRNKGNFPGRFSGRQFSNSRSEMNVSTLELGDSALYLCASSPVVGGENIQYFGAGTRLSVL.

This clonotype was observed a few times. The chain couples TRBV28 to TRBJ2-5; 8 positions agree with TRBD1. Per the germline V gene, CDR1 is MDHEN and CDR2 is SYDVKM. V gave up 7 bases and J gave up 0 bases; unmatched junction bases: 4. There are 14 residues in the CDR3. The CDR3 nucleotides are TGTGCCAGCATCTCGGACAGGGACCAAGAGACCCAGTACTTC. Residues: CASISDRDQETQYF.

This chain uses TRBV29-1 with TRBJ1-1, with 9 positions matching TRBD1. Trimming cost V 6 bases and J 6 bases; bases outside gene matches: 17. The CDR3 is 16 amino acids. Germline V gene sequence: CDR1 SQVTM, CDR2 ANQGSEA. The CDR3 sequence is CSVATGGSYIWAEAFF. The CDR3 DNA is TGCAGCGTCGCCACAGGGGGCTCGTACATTTGGGCTGAAGCTTTCTTT.

V is TRBV7-3 and J is TRBJ2-1; TRBD2 agrees at 11 bases. Germline assignment: CDR1 SGHTA and CDR2 FQGTGA. The CDR3 contains 15 residues. The J segment lost 6 bases and the V segment lost 1 base, leaving 2 bases of the junction unmatched. This CDR3 reads CASSLMLAGGNEQFF. The CDR3 region has the DNA TGTGCCAGCAGCTTAATGCTAGCGGGGGGCAATGAGCAGTTCTTC.

There are a few counts of this clonotype. The chain uses TRBV7-8 and TRBJ2-5, with D possibly matching TRBD1 (5 bases). The J call may be wrong; the DNA end is better matched by TRBJ2-7. CDR3 length equals 12 residues. The V gene's germline CDR1 is SGHVS and CDR2 FQNEAQ. CDR3 sequence: CASSGRVDEQYF. CDR3 coding DNA: TGTGCCAGCAGCGGCAGGGTTGACGAGCAGTACTTC.

This clonotype was observed a few times. The gene calls are TRBV11-2 and TRBJ2-2; D gene unclear. From germline, CDR1 is SGHAT and CDR2 FQNNGV. CDR3 length: 15 amino acids. Trimming removed 2 bases from V and 7 bases from J, with 14 bases in between. Here the CDR3 DNA reads TGTGCCAGCAGCTTAACCACGACTGTTGTCGGGGAGCTGTTTTTT. This translates into CASSLTTTVVGELFF.

This rearrangement joins TRBV2 to TRBJ2-5; possibly TRBD2 for D (7 bases). The tail of the sequence fits TRBJ2-7 better, so the J call may be wrong. Germline CDR1 reads SNHLY; CDR2 reads FYNNEI. The CDR3 is 14 residues long. The CDR3 region is CALLSRGGSDEQYF. The DNA for the CDR3 is TGTGCCCTACTCAGTAGGGGGGGCTCGGACGAGCAGTACTTC.